This T cell receptor (beta chain) is drawn from a study of CD8 T cells in ankylosing spondylitis. Study-wide points: A CD8+ phenotype characterized the disease-linked clones, which were relatively rare in peripheral blood. Within matched ankylosing spondylitis synovial fluid, disease-linked clones were reportedly significantly enriched.

TCRdb processed the 5' RACE reads anew with MiXCR; each CDR3 protein has one entry. The data contain some 100,000 distinct CDR3 sequences, about 8.6% of them seen just once; the ten biggest clones take up 8.5% to 10%. Trimming at V came to 5 bases and at J to 4 bases, leaving 11 bases not matched to a gene. Germline loops: CDR1 DFQATT, CDR2 SNEGSKA (reference sequence). This CDR3 region has 15 residues. This clonotype was detected ten times or more. Antigen: not known. This sequence originates from a male donor with ankylosing spondylitis or in good health (not recorded which). This chain links TRBV20-1 with TRBJ2-3; TRBD2 matches 8 bases. Sequencing input: blood, either unsorted or a sorted T cell fraction (not recorded which). CDR3 protein: CSADTGRRGADTQYF. CDR3 nucleotide sequence: TGCAGTGCTGACACAGGGAGGCGGGGGGCAGATACGCAGTATTTT.